This T cell receptor beta chain appears in the sequencing data of a study of blood T cell repertoires in COVID-19. In the study overall: The study drew acute and convalescent COVID-19 samples from the United States, Italy and Spain. T cells, B-cell-depleted T cells, or PBMCs supplied cDNA or gDNA.

As originally analysed: Reference gene primer amplification gave estimated nucleated cell counts. Measured with immunoSEQ multiplex PCR; TCRdb has only the in-frame clones, and not every one. Clone size and V and J calls were adopted from that table, with D and trimming inferred from the DNA. Counted here are 200,000 or so clones, 70% to 90% occurring once; the ten biggest clones make up 5% to 7.5%. The sequenced sample was peripheral blood. The TCR was taken from a woman aged 40 to 49 who had recovered from COVID-19.

CDR3 region: CASSEGGTDTQYF. CDR3 DNA sequence: TGTGCCAGCAGCGAAGGGGGAACAGATACGCAGTATTTT. The V and J genes are TRBV5-4 and TRBJ2-3; maybe TRBD1 (6 bases). Trimming removed 4 bases from V and 3 bases from J, with 9 bases in between. Looked up from germline, CDR1 is SGHNT and CDR2 is YYREEE (reference sequence). This CDR3 is built from 13 residues.